Below, one T cell receptor (beta chain) is given with its context. Its cognate antigen has yet to be identified. No much larger clone is present one base from it, and per-base qualities are unavailable. This sample was taken from a study of blood T cell repertoires in COVID-19 (dated by TCRdb to 2020 to 2021). With regard to the full study: The collaborator samples originated in the United States, Italy and Spain and spanned the acute and convalescent phases of COVID-19. The repertoires were released in a freely available public database meant as a resource for research on the immune response to SARS-CoV-2. Nearly every sample came with metadata listing a de-identified subject ID, COVID-19 status, age in years and sex. Deeply sampled blood TCRbeta repertoires from subjects exposed to, actively infected with, or recovered from COVID-19 were included in the dataset. Where available, HLA class I and class II types were taken from metadata supplied by the sample provider and were not determined by assay-based typing. The samples were drawn from two sources: the first 160 participants of the ongoing ImmuneRACE study, and 950 to 1,500 subjects contributed by 6 global collaborators. The prospective study material was composed of cDNA or gDNA derived from T cells, B-cell-depleted T cells, or PBMCs.

Whole blood was collected in K2EDTA tubes by collaborating institutions according to the institutions' own protocols. For TCRbeta analysis, collaborators shipped samples as frozen whole blood, isolated PBMCs, or DNA extracted from either of those sample types. The immunoSEQ Assay, a bias-controlled multiplex PCR, was used to amplify TCRbeta CDR3 regions from genomic DNA. As for the authors' bioinformatics: Nucleated cell counts per sample were estimated from amplification of reference gene primers within the assay. Sequence reads were collapsed and filtered to measure the absolute abundance of every unique TCRbeta CDR3 rearrangement. For each sample, productive Simpson clonality was calculated by taking the square root of Simpson's diversity index across productive rearrangements. Sourced from immuneACCESS, this table was stored by TCRdb with only in-frame sequences that have V and J called. A share of the clones is absent; for the studies checked, an unresolved V gene accounts for under half, and the remainder has no known explanation. The V and J calls and clone size are taken from that table; D and trimming were inferred from the DNA. The sample data list approximately 120,000 clones, and about 81% of these were observed just once. 3.5% to 4.5% of the sample goes to the ten largest clones.

Results the study describes overall, beyond this receptor: The amount of clinical and demographic metadata varied by source and participant and was provided uncurated.

V drops 1 base and J drops 13 bases, leaving 13 bases in between. The CDR3 covers 13 residues, taking in both the cysteine and the phenylalanine. Here the CDR3 DNA is all that survives: 39 bases in frame from base 1. From a lookup of the germline V gene, CDR1 and CDR2 are MNHNS and SASEGT. The specimen sequenced was peripheral blood. The TCR originated in a woman in her 50s with acute or convalescent COVID-19. This receptor chain uses TRBV6-1 and TRBJ1-4; the D segment could be TRBD1, given 5 matching bases. The bases are TGTGCCAGCAGTGAAGAGCTTGGGGGGGGACTGTTTTTT. It specifies CASSEELGGGLFF.